This T cell receptor beta chain appears in the sequencing data of a study of shared clonotypes between healthy human individuals. Study details: Three plates each covered CD4 naive and memory; CD8 naive two, CD8 memory one.

Study-level results: In contrast to clonotypes shared by all four donors, non-shared clonotypes had lower generation probabilities.

The germline gives CDR1 SEHNR, CDR2 FQNEAQ (reference sequence). The CDR3 sequence is 13 residues long. Trimming removed 1 base at V and 3 bases at J, with 6 bases between. To note about this clone: Its target is unknown.

For every subset, genomic DNA was evenly distributed across several immunoSEQ plates. Using immunoSEQ multiplex PCR, the repertoire was profiled, and TCRdb retains in-frame clones only, with some absent. The sample has 1 million to 1.2 million clones, roughly 80% seen once. The V gene is TRBV7-9, the J gene TRBJ1-1; unclear D gene. The origin of this receptor is a man aged 18 to 29 in good health. Some clones in this sample may be carry-over from other donors' samples. Sequenced: memory CD4+ T cells from PBMCs. Subset described: CD45RA-negative fraction. Here the CDR3 DNA reads TGTGCCAGCAGCTTAGTTTGGGACACTGAAGCTTTCTTT. It yields the protein CASSLVWDTEAFF.